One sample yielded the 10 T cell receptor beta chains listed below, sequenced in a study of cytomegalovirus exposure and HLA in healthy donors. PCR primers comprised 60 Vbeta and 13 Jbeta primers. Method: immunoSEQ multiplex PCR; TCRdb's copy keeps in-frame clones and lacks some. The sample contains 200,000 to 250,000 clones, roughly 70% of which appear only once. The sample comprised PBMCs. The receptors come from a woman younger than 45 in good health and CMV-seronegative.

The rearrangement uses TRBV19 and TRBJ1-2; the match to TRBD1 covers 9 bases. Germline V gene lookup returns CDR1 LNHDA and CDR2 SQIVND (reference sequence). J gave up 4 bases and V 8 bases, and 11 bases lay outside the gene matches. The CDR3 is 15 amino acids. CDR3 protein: CASDMTGTGSYGYTF. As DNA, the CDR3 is TGTGCCAGTGATATGACCGGGACAGGGAGCTATGGCTACACCTTC. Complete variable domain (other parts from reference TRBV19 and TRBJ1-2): DGGITQSPKYLFRKEGQNVTLSCEQNLNHDAMYWYRQDPGQGLRLIYYSQIVNDFQKGDIAEGYSVSREKKESFPLTVTSAQKNPTAFYLCASDMTGTGSYGYTFGSGTRLTVV.

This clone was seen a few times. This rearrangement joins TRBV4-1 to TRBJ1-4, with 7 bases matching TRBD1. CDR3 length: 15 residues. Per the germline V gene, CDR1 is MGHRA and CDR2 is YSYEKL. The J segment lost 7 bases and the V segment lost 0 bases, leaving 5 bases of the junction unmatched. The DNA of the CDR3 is TGCGCCAGCAGCCAAGATAGTGCAGGGGGTGAAAAACTGTTTTTT. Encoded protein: CASSQDSAGGEKLFF.

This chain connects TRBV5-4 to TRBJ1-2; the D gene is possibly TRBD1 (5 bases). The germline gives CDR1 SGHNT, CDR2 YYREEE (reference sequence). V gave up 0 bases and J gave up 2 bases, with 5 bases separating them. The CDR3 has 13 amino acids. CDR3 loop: CASSLGQNYGYTF. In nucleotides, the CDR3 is TGTGCCAGCAGCTTGGGACAGAACTATGGCTACACCTTC.

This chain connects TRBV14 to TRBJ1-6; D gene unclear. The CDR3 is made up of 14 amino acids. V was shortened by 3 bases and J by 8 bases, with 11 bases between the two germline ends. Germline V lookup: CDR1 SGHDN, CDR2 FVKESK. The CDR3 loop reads CASSHRGFDSPLHF. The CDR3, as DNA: TGTGCCAGCAGCCACCGGGGATTCGATTCACCCCTCCACTTT.

The CDR3 sequence is CASSEAPSSYNEQFF. The CDR3 region has the DNA TGTGCCAGCAGTGAAGCTCCCAGCTCCTACAATGAGCAGTTCTTC. The rearrangement joins TRBV2 to TRBJ2-1; D is uncertain. CDR1 and CDR2 from the germline V gene are SNHLY and FYNNEI. The ends were cut back, 0 bases at V and 0 bases at J, with 6 bases in the middle. The CDR3 is 15 residues long.

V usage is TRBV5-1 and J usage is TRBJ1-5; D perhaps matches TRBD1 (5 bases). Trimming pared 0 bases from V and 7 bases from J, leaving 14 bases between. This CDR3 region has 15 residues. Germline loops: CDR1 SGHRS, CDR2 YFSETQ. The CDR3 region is CASSLDGQGQQPQHF. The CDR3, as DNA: TGCGCCAGCAGCTTGGATGGCCAGGGCCAACAGCCCCAGCATTTT.

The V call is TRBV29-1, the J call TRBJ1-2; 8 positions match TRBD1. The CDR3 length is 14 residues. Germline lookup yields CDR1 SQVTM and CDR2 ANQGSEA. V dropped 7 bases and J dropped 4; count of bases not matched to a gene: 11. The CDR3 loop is CSAHRGTGGYGYTF. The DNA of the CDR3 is TGCAGCGCCCATAGGGGCACAGGGGGCTATGGCTACACCTTC.

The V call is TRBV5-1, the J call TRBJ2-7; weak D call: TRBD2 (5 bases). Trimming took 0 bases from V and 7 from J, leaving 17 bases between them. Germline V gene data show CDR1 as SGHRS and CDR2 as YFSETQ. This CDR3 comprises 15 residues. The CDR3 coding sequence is TGCGCCAGCAGCTTGGATTCGGGGTCGGTGGGGGAGCAGTACTTC. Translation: CASSLDSGSVGEQYF.

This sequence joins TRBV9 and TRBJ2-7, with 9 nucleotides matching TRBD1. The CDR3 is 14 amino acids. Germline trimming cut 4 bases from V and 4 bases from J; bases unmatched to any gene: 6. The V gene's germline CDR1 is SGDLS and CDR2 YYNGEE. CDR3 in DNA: TGTGCCAGCAGCCCTGGGGACAGGGAATACGAGCAGTACTTC. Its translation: CASSPGDREYEQYF.

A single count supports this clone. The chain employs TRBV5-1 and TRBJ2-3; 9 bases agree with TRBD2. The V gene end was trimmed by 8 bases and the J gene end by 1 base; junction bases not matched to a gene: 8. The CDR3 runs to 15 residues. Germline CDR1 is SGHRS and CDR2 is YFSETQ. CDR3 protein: CASYSGRGGTDTQYF. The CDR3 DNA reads TGCGCCAGTTATAGCGGGAGAGGGGGCACAGATACGCAGTATTTT. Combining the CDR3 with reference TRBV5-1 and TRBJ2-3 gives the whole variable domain KAGVTQTPRYLIKTRGQQVTLSCSPISGHRSVSWYQQTPGQGLQFLFEYFSETQRNKGNFPGRFSGRQFSNSRSEMNVSTLELGDSALYLCASYSGRGGTDTQYFGPGTRLTVL.